This TCR beta chain was profiled in a study of PD-1 blockade in classical Hodgkin lymphoma. The patients all showed relapse after autologous stem cell transplantation, while their brentuximab vedotin exposure varied. Sequenced by immunoSEQ multiplex PCR; TCRdb stores in-frame clones only, minus some. The sample comprises 120,000 to 150,000 clones, less than 80% of which are singletons, and 7.5% to 10% rests with the top ten. Trimming pared 5 bases from V and 0 bases from J, leaving 14 bases between. In germline, CDR1 is MNHEY, CDR2 SVGAGI. CDR3 length: 15 residues. Here the sequenced sample was peripheral blood mononuclear cells (PBMCs), taken before the second cycle of nivolumab. This rearrangement joins TRBV6-5 to TRBJ2-7; D is possibly TRBD1 (5 bases). The origin of this receptor is a human donor with classical Hodgkin lymphoma. CDR3 DNA: TGTGCCAGCAGTGCAGGGTGGGGCTTCTCCTACGAGCAGTACTTC. Encoded protein: CASSAGWGFSYEQYF.